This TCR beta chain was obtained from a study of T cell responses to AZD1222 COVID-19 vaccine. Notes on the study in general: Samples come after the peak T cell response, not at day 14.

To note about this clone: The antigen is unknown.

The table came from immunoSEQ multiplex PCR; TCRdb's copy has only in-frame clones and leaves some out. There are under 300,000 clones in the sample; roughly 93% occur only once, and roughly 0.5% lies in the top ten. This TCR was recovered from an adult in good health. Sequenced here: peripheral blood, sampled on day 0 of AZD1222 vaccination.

The CDR3 DNA reads as TGTGCCAGTAGTATAATCAGGGCCGGGGGCACTGAAGCTTTCTTT. Protein sequence: CASSIIRAGGTEAFF. The gene calls are TRBV19 and TRBJ1-1; tentative D call: TRBD1 (5 bases). The CDR3 runs to 15 residues. The V end lost 2 bases, the J end lost 4 bases, and 14 bases lay between the germline ends. Germline V CDR1 and CDR2: LNHDA, SQIVND (reference sequence).